This TCR beta chain was sequenced during a study of T cell responses to AZD1222 COVID-19 vaccine. V was cut by 1 base and J by 7 bases, with 5 bases left in between. Germline assignment: CDR1 LGHDT and CDR2 YNNKEL (reference sequence). The CDR3 loop spans 12 amino acids. Overall study results and limits: There were mostly white British donors and more females than males, and clonal diversity was possibly underestimated.

A note on this clone: Its antigen is unidentified.

Measured with immunoSEQ multiplex PCR; TCRdb has only the in-frame clones, and not every one. The repertoire holds 90,000 to 130,000 clones, with about 94% as singletons. Material: peripheral blood, obtained 28 days after the second AZD1222 dose. The sequence derives from an adult who received the AZD1222 COVID-19 vaccine. The gene calls are TRBV3-1 (or the pseudogene TRBV3-2) and TRBJ2-1, with D hard to call. The CDR3 DNA sequence: TGTGCCAGCAGCCAAGTTAAAAATGAGCAGTTCTTC. It specifies CASSQVKNEQFF.